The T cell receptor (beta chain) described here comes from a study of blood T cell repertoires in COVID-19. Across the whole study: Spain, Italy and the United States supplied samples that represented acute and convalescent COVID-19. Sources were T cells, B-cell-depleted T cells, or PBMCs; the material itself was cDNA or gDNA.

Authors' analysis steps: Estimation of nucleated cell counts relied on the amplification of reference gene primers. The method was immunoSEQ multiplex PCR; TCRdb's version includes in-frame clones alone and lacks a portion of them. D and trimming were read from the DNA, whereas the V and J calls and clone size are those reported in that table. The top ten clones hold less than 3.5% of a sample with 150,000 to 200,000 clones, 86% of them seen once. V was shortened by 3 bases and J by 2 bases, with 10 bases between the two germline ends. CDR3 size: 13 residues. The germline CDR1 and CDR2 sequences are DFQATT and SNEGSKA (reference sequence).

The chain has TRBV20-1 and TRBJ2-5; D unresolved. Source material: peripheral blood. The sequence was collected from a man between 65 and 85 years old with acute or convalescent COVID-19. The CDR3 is CSASSTVQETQYF. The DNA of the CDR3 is TGCAGTGCTAGTAGTACAGTACAAGAGACCCAGTACTTC.